The 32 T cell receptor beta chains below all came from one sample that was sequenced in a study of T cells in Graves' hyperthyroidism and ophthalmopathy. Amplified regions were TCR beta CDR3 sequences from RNA transcripts. With the HTBI primer set, the TCR CDR3 went through a first round of RT-PCR. TCRdb itself ran the multiplex PCR reads through MiXCR, one entry per CDR3 protein. The sample shows about 500,000 distinct CDR3 sequences, more than 15% of them seen only once. The source material was blood. The receptors were gathered from a woman in her twenties or thirties with Graves' ophthalmopathy.

This clonotype was counted between two and nine times. V usage is TRBV28 and J usage is TRBJ1-3; D is possibly TRBD1 (5 bases). V lost 6 bases, J lost 2 bases, and 14 bases lay in between. CDR3 size: 15 residues. Per the germline V gene, CDR1 is MDHEN and CDR2 is SYDVKM. DNA of the CDR3: TGTGCCAGCAGCAGCGGGACGGTGACTGGAAACACCATATATTTT. Its translation: CASSSGTVTGNTIYF.

This clonotype was counted between two and nine times. The chain is built from TRBV29-1 and TRBJ2-7, with D unresolved. This CDR3 is 12 amino acids long. Per the germline V gene, CDR1 is SQVTM and CDR2 is ANQGSEA. V lost 6 bases to trimming and J lost 1 base, with 10 bases between them. CDR3 sequence reads: CSVSKGSYEQYF. In DNA, the CDR3 is TGCAGCGTGTCCAAAGGGTCCTACGAGCAGTACTTC.

At least ten counts were recorded for this clonotype. This sequence joins TRBV2 and TRBJ2-1, with D possibly being TRBD1 or TRBD2 (5 bases each). This CDR3 has 15 residues. Germline values: CDR1 SNHLY, CDR2 FYNNEI. V lost 3 bases and J lost 9, with 18 bases in between. This CDR3 is CASSEGRTRGREQFF. CDR3 nucleotides: TGTGCCAGCAGTGAGGGGCGAACTAGGGGTCGTGAGCAGTTCTTC.

V gene TRBV4-2 combines with J gene TRBJ1-1; D is ambiguous. V lost 6 bases and J 4 bases, leaving 12 bases between the germline ends. CDR1 LGHNA and CDR2 YNFKEQ come from the germline V gene. The CDR3 spans 13 residues. In DNA, the CDR3 is TGTGCCAGCAGGGGGAGTGTGGGCACTGAAGCTTTCTTT. This encodes CASRGSVGTEAFF.

This clonotype was seen repeatedly, ten times or more. The chain joins TRBV6-1 to TRBJ1-5; D is ambiguous. With 1 base removed from V and 6 bases from J, the gap between germline ends came to 13 bases. CDR1 MNHNS and CDR2 SASEGT come from the germline V gene. The CDR3 extends over 15 amino acids. In nucleotides, the CDR3 is TGTGCCAGCAGTGAAGGCGGCGAGATTAGTCAGCCCCAGCATTTT. It specifies CASSEGGEISQPQHF.

This clonotype was found many times. The chain employs TRBV7-8 and TRBJ1-5, with TRBD1 matching over 9 bases. Germline CDR1 and CDR2: SGHVS and FQNEAQ. This CDR3 has 16 residues. Trimming cost V 3 bases and J 8 bases; bases outside gene matches: 11. CDR3 sequence (DNA): TGTGCCAGCAGCTTGCTAGGACAGGGGTATGTTGAGCCCCAGCATTTT. Translation: CASSLLGQGYVEPQHF.

This clonotype was observed at least ten times. CDR3 sequence: CASRSGTGTEAFF. CDR3 sequence (DNA): TGTGCCAGCAGGTCAGGGACGGGAACTGAAGCTTTCTTT. V and J are TRBV28 and TRBJ1-1, with D perhaps TRBD1 (5 bases). The CDR3 contains 13 residues. Germline V gene sequence: CDR1 MDHEN, CDR2 SYDVKM. V was clipped by 6 bases and J by 5 bases, with 13 bases between them.

This clonotype was detected only a few times. V gene TRBV25-1 combines with J gene TRBJ2-5; possible D gene TRBD2, 6 bases. The germline V and J ends were trimmed by 0 bases and 3 bases, with 17 bases remaining between them. CDR1 is MGHDK, CDR2 SYGVNS, per germline. This CDR3 has 17 residues. CDR3 DNA sequence: TGTGCCAGCAGTGAATATTGGGGGGTGGACAACGAAGAGACCCAGTACTTC. This gives the protein CASSEYWGVDNEETQYF.

This clonotype was seen a handful of times. CDR3 sequence reads: CASTSLGGSYEQYF. The CDR3 DNA is TGTGCCAGCACCTCCCTGGGGGGGAGCTACGAGCAGTACTTC. V is TRBV28 and J is TRBJ2-7; 7 positions agree with TRBD2. CDR3 size: 14 residues. Germline values: CDR1 MDHEN, CDR2 SYDVKM. V trimming: 7 bases; J trimming: 3 bases; junction bases outside the gene matches: 9.

J is TRBJ2-1 and V is TRBV5-1; 15 bases map to TRBD2. This CDR3 region has 20 residues. Germline CDR1 is SGHRS and CDR2 is YFSETQ. J lost 0 bases, V lost 4 bases, and 11 bases had no gene match. The CDR3 DNA reads as TGCGCCAGCAGCCCTCGGACTAGCGGGAGGGAGACGAGCTCCTACAATGAGCAGTTCTTC. It yields the protein CASSPRTSGRETSSYNEQFF. Together with reference TRBV5-1 and TRBJ2-1, the CDR3 gives the full variable domain: KAGVTQTPRYLIKTRGQQVTLSCSPISGHRSVSWYQQTPGQGLQFLFEYFSETQRNKGNFPGRFSGRQFSNSRSEMNVSTLELGDSALYLCASSPRTSGRETSSYNEQFFGPGTRLTVL.

This clonotype was seen a handful of times. V and J are TRBV6-2 or TRBV6-3 and TRBJ2-1, with D possibly called TRBD1 or TRBD2 (5 bases each). The ends were cut back, 3 bases at V and 0 bases at J, with 9 bases in the middle. The CDR3 has 15 amino acids. Germline CDR1 and CDR2: MNHEY and SVGEGT. The CDR3 reads CASSYRDLSYNEQFF. As DNA, the CDR3 is TGTGCCAGCAGTTATAGGGACCTCTCCTACAATGAGCAGTTCTTC.

This clonotype was seen repeatedly, ten times or more. The rearrangement uses TRBV6-2 or TRBV6-3 and TRBJ1-2, with TRBD1 identical over 11 bases. Germline CDR1 is MNHEY and CDR2 is SVGEGT. V lost 2 bases, J lost 4 bases, and 12 bases stayed unmatched. The CDR3 length is 18 residues. The CDR3 DNA reads as TGTGCCAGCAGTTACAGGCGGACAGGGGGCGCGGTTGGCTATGGCTACACCTTC. The encoded protein is CASSYRRTGGAVGYGYTF.

In its sample, this clonotype was seen many times. V gene TRBV29-1 combines with J gene TRBJ2-2; D gene unclear. Germline-derived CDR1 and CDR2 are SQVTM and ANQGSEA. Trimming left V 5 bases short and J 0 bases short, with 19 bases between. CDR3 length: 17 amino acids. The CDR3 DNA reads TGCAGCGTTCCGGCTAGACCTAATTCCGCGAACACCGGGGAGCTGTTTTTT. It yields the protein CSVPARPNSANTGELFF.

Points on this clonotype: A much larger clone is a single base away; this may be a read error. The V gene is TRBV7-2, the J gene TRBJ2-1; 7 bases agree with TRBD1. The V segment lost 4 bases and the J segment 9 bases; nucleotides outside the gene matches: 9. The CDR3 is 14 amino acids. From germline, CDR1 is SGHTA and CDR2 FQGNSA. CDR3 region: CASSSSTGLREQFF. The CDR3 DNA follows: TGTGCCAGCAGCTCATCGACAGGGCTACGTGAGCAGTTCTTC.

The V gene is TRBV28, the J gene TRBJ2-7, with a tentative D call TRBD2 (5 bases). V was shortened by 5 bases and J by 2 bases, with 13 bases between the two germline ends. The CDR3 length is 14 residues. Germline assignment: CDR1 MDHEN and CDR2 SYDVKM. The chain's CDR3 is CASSPGRRAYEQYF. CDR3 nucleotides: TGTGCCAGCAGTCCCGGACGGCGGGCCTACGAGCAGTACTTC.

This clonotype was detected many times. The chain employs TRBV7-2 and TRBJ2-1; the D call may be TRBD1 or TRBD2 (6 bases each). Germline V gene data show CDR1 as SGHTA and CDR2 as FQGNSA. V dropped 7 bases and J dropped 5 bases, with 12 bases sitting between them. The CDR3 length is 13 residues. The CDR3 DNA reads TGTGCCAGCAACTTGAGGGGGGACAATGAGCAGTTCTTC. This translates into CASNLRGDNEQFF.

This clonotype was counted only a few times. V and J are TRBV5-1 and TRBJ1-1; possible D gene TRBD1, 6 bases. CDR3 length equals 15 residues. Trimming took 2 bases from V and 1 from J, leaving 12 bases between them. Germline lookup yields CDR1 SGHRS and CDR2 YFSETQ. The CDR3 region has the DNA TGCGCCAGCAGCTTACGGTGGGGACAGAACACTGAAGCTTTCTTT. Translating it yields CASSLRWGQNTEAFF.

This clonotype was seen many times. The V call is TRBV7-2, the J call TRBJ2-1; TRBD2 might be the D (6 bases). The CDR3 is 15 amino acids. Trimming pared 0 bases from V and 6 bases from J, leaving 12 bases between. Germline lookup yields CDR1 SGHTA and CDR2 FQGNSA. The CDR3 DNA sequence: TGTGCCAGCAGCTTAGCGCTTGGAGGGGTCAATGAGCAGTTCTTC. Its protein product is CASSLALGGVNEQFF.

This clonotype was counted many times. The CDR3 here is CASSYSTMEGWDTEAFF. In nucleotides, the CDR3 is TGTGCCAGCAGTTACTCGACAATGGAGGGATGGGACACTGAAGCTTTCTTT. The chain has TRBV6-5 and TRBJ1-1; no clear D. Germline lookup yields CDR1 MNHEY and CDR2 SVGAGI. The CDR3 is 17 residues long. Trimming took 0 bases from V and 3 from J, leaving 17 bases between them.

This clonotype was counted at least ten times. The genes are TRBV7-2 and TRBJ2-1; 8 nucleotides match TRBD2. The germline V gene has CDR1 SGHTA and CDR2 FQGNSA. V lost 1 base to trimming and J lost 3 bases; unmatched junction nucleotides: 8. CDR3 length: 17 amino acids. Written as DNA, the CDR3 is TGTGCCAGCAGCTTAGACCTCGGGAGGGCCCTCTACAATGAGCAGTTCTTC. Translating gives CASSLDLGRALYNEQFF.

To note about this clonotype: A much larger clone lies a single base off, so this may be a read error. V is TRBV18 and J is TRBJ2-5, with TRBD2 matching 14 bases. TRBJ2-1 explains the end of the DNA better; the J call may be wrong. The germline V gene encodes CDR1 KGHSH and CDR2 LQKENI. CDR3 length: 16 amino acids. The CDR3 reads CASSPPGLAGGQTQFF. CDR3 coding DNA: TGTGCCAGCTCACCCCCAGGACTAGCGGGAGGACAGACCCAGTTCTTC.

On this clonotype itself: The junction departs from germline at one end; a sequencing error may be responsible. V usage is TRBV4-1 and J usage is TRBJ2-3; TRBD1 agrees at 7 bases. Germline-derived CDR1 and CDR2 are MGHRA and YSYEKL. This CDR3 is built from 17 residues. CDR3 DNA sequence: TGTGCCAGCAGCCAAGTAAAAGGGGGCTGGGAAACAGATACGCAGTATTTT. Amino acid sequence: CASSQVKGGWETDTQYF.

Concerning this clonotype itself: A junction end diverges from the germline sequence, so it may reflect a read error. The rearrangement joins TRBV5-1 to TRBJ2-1; TRBD2 matches 10 bases. CDR1 is SGHRS and CDR2 is YFSETQ in the germline V gene. The CDR3 runs 17 residues. The CDR3 DNA follows: TGTGCCAGCAGCTTAGAGGCTAGCGGGAGCCTATACAATGAGCAGTTCTTC. Protein: CASSLEASGSLYNEQFF. Looking up the rest from reference TRBV5-1 and TRBJ2-1 gives the full variable domain: KAGVTQTPRYLIKTRGQQVTLSCSPISGHRSVSWYQQTPGQGLQFLFEYFSETQRNKGNFPGRFSGRQFSNSRSEMNVSTLELGDSALYLCASSLEASGSLYNEQFFGPGTRLTVL.

This clonotype was seen more than once but under ten times. The J gene is TRBJ2-2, the V gene TRBV5-8; D remains ambiguous. Germline V gene lookup returns CDR1 SGHTS and CDR2 YDEGEE. The CDR3 sequence is 13 residues long. V shed 2 bases and J shed 5 bases, with 7 bases lying between them. The CDR3 sequence: CASSFVETGELFF. CDR3 nucleotides: TGTGCCAGCAGCTTTGTGGAAACCGGGGAGCTGTTTTTT.

There are many counts of this clonotype. The CDR3 protein is CSTRTGLYEQYF. For the CDR3, the DNA is TGCAGTACCAGGACAGGGTTATACGAGCAGTACTTC. The V gene is TRBV20-1, the J gene TRBJ2-7, with 8 bases matching TRBD1. V lost 8 bases and J lost 4; bases outside the gene matches: 7. Germline CDR1 is DFQATT and CDR2 is SNEGSKA (reference sequence). The CDR3 covers 12 residues.

As to this clonotype: Mismatch with germline at one junction end may stem from a read error. V is TRBV20-1 and J is TRBJ2-7; TRBD2 might be the D (5 bases). This CDR3 has 15 residues. Germline V lookup: CDR1 DFQATT, CDR2 SNEGSKA (reference sequence). In DNA form, the CDR3 reads TGCATCCCGGGGTCCCCACAAGGACCGGCCTACGAGCAGCACTTC. Its protein product is CIPGSPQGPAYEQHF.

The V gene is TRBV27, the J gene TRBJ1-2; 8 bases match TRBD1. The germline V gene has CDR1 MNHEY and CDR2 SMNVEV (reference sequence). The CDR3 is made up of 13 amino acids. V dropped 8 bases and J dropped 1; count of bases not matched to a gene: 3. The CDR3 coding sequence is TGTGCCAGCTCGACAGGGGTTAACTATGGCTACACCTTC. It translates to CASSTGVNYGYTF.

This clonotype occurred many times. The chain is built from TRBV20-1 and TRBJ2-7; 10 bases are shared with TRBD2. The length of the CDR3 is 15 residues. CDR1 DFQATT and CDR2 SNEGSKA come from the germline V gene (reference sequence). The trim removed 0 bases at V and 1 base at J, leaving 3 bases unmatched. CDR3 region: CSARDLAGASYEQYF. The CDR3 region has the DNA TGCAGTGCTAGAGATCTAGCGGGAGCTTCCTACGAGCAGTACTTC.

This clonotype occurred a few times. The chain couples TRBV4-3 to TRBJ2-7; 10 positions match TRBD2. This CDR3 contains 17 residues. The V segment lost 0 bases and the J segment 5 bases; nucleotides outside the gene matches: 10. CDR1 is LGHNA and CDR2 is YSLEER in the germline V gene. CDR3 sequence (DNA): TGCGCCAGCAGCCAAGATCTGGGCCTAGCGGGAGCTCACGAGCAGTACTTC. Protein product: CASSQDLGLAGAHEQYF.

The V call is TRBV19, the J call TRBJ2-5; D ambiguous. The CDR3 consists of 13 residues. The V and J ends lost 6 bases and 0 bases respectively, with 8 bases between them. Germline V lookup: CDR1 LNHDA, CDR2 SQIVND (reference sequence). The DNA for the CDR3 is TGTGCCAGTAGATCAGAGTACCAAGAGACCCAGTACTTC. Its protein is CASRSEYQETQYF.

The chain carries TRBV6-1 and TRBJ2-3; the D gene is possibly TRBD2 (6 bases). Trimming stripped 8 bases from V and 2 bases from J, with 14 bases between. CDR1 MNHNS and CDR2 SASEGT come from the germline V gene. This CDR3 spans 14 amino acids. This chain's CDR3 is CASRAGRYTDTQYF. CDR3 DNA: TGTGCCAGCCGGGCGGGACGTTACACAGATACGCAGTATTTT.

The J gene is TRBJ2-4, the V gene TRBV6-2 or TRBV6-3; a possible D gene is TRBD1 (6 bases). This CDR3 is 16 amino acids long. The germline CDR1 and CDR2 sequences are MNHEY and SVGEGT. The germline V and J ends were trimmed by 6 bases and 0 bases, with 15 bases remaining between them. CDR3 DNA: TGTGCCAGCAGCGTCCAGGGGACCCTAGCCAAAAACATTCAGTACTTC. It translates to CASSVQGTLAKNIQYF.